This TCR beta chain appears in the sequencing data of a study of blood T cell repertoires in COVID-19. For the study at large: The United States, Italy and Spain provided the acute and convalescent COVID-19 samples. PBMCs, B-cell-depleted T cells, or T cells provided the cDNA or gDNA that made up the material.

Trimming removed 0 bases at V and 1 base at J, with 5 bases between. The CDR3 runs to 13 residues. CDR1 is SGDLS and CDR2 is YYNGEE in the germline V gene. Source study methods: Counts of nucleated cells, estimated from reference gene primer amplification, were obtained. Clones were sequenced by immunoSEQ multiplex PCR, and TCRdb holds only the in-frame ones, with some missing. The V and J calls and clone size were taken over from that table, and D and trimming were inferred from the DNA. The table records more than 65,000 clones, around 90% of them present only once. The chain recombines TRBV9 with TRBJ2-7; the D is unclear. Sequencing was performed on peripheral blood. This receptor was taken from a middle-aged man with active COVID-19. CDR3 amino acids: CASSVATSYEQYF. The CDR3 nucleotides read TGTGCCAGCAGCGTAGCTACTTCCTACGAGCAGTACTTC.